These 3 T cell receptor beta chains share one sample of origin, sequenced in a study of cytomegalovirus exposure and HLA in healthy donors. Vbeta (60) and Jbeta (13) primers were used in the PCR. Clones were read by immunoSEQ multiplex PCR, and TCRdb kept only the in-frame ones, dropping some. This sample has about 130,000 clones; 79% occur once, and the top ten carry roughly 2%. The sample comprised PBMCs. Receptor source: a man aged 18 to 30 in good health and CMV-seronegative.

In the case of this clone: Other nucleotide sequences in the sample specify the same CDR3. The chain has TRBV5-4 and TRBJ2-7, with TRBD1 matching over 8 bases. Per the germline V gene, CDR1 is SGHNT and CDR2 is YYREEE (reference sequence). V lost 4 bases and J lost 4; bases outside the gene matches: 7. CDR3 length equals 14 residues. The DNA for the CDR3 is TGTGCCAGCAGCCCCGGGCAGGGGGCGTACGAGCAGTACTTC. Translating gives CASSPGQGAYEQYF.

V usage is TRBV10-3 and J usage is TRBJ1-6; weak D call: TRBD1 (6 bases). Germline CDR1 and CDR2: ENHRY and SYGVKD. The CDR3 spans 14 residues. V was clipped by 5 bases and J by 6 bases, with 11 bases between them. The CDR3 sequence is CAISSGAGNSPLHF. The CDR3 DNA reads as TGTGCCATCAGTTCAGGGGCTGGTAATTCACCCCTCCACTTT.

The rearrangement links TRBV4-1 to TRBJ1-5; tentative D call: TRBD1 (6 bases). The CDR3 is 15 residues long. Germline V gives CDR1 MGHRA, CDR2 YSYEKL. V shed 3 bases and J shed 6 bases, with 15 bases lying between them. CDR3 sequence (DNA): TGCGCCAGCAGCCATTTTTTTAGGGGGTTTCAGCCCCAGCATTTT. It translates to CASSHFFRGFQPQHF.